This TCR beta chain was captured in a study of blood T cell repertoires in COVID-19. Whole-study context: Both acute and convalescent COVID-19 samples were obtained from the United States, Italy and Spain. PBMCs, B-cell-depleted T cells, or T cells provided the cDNA or gDNA that made up the material.

Trimming cost V 2 bases and J 1 base; bases outside gene matches: 23. CDR1 MNHNS and CDR2 SASEGT come from the germline V gene. This CDR3 region has 22 residues. Source study methods: The authors estimated nucleated cell counts from reference gene primer amplification. Using immunoSEQ multiplex PCR, the repertoire was profiled, and TCRdb retains in-frame clones only, with some absent. V and J calls and clone size are given by that table; D and trimming were obtained from the DNA. The table has 250,000 to 350,000 clones, 65% to 85% seen once. One Seattle source followed patients from active infection through their disease course.

This sequence originates from a human donor with COVID-19, enrolled during active disease. The donor label of this sample is uncertain. The genes are TRBV6-1 and TRBJ2-5; 9 bases align to TRBD2. Sequencing input: peripheral blood. The CDR3 reads CASSERGTGFLASGNSQETQYF. CDR3 nucleotide sequence: TGTGCCAGCAGTGAAAGGGGGACGGGGTTCTTGGCTAGCGGGAACAGCCAAGAGACCCAGTACTTC.